One sample yielded the 25 T cell receptor beta chains listed below, sequenced in a study of Tregs in tolerant kidney transplant recipients. Sequenced by immunoSEQ multiplex PCR; TCRdb stores in-frame clones only, minus some. Seen here are about 5,600 clones, 90% observed once, and the top ten hold roughly 3.5%. Which antigens these TCRs recognize remains unknown. Sequences were derived from Tregs from blood cultured with allogeneic cells, sampled before the transplant. All receptors come from a human patient who received a combined kidney and bone marrow transplant.

This rearrangement joins TRBV5-5 to TRBJ2-5; 7 bases are a match to TRBD1. The CDR3 is 16 residues long. Germline V gene lookup returns CDR1 SGHKS and CDR2 YYEKEE (reference sequence). V lost 0 bases and J lost 5; bases outside the gene matches: 10. CDR3 DNA sequence: TGTGCCAGCAGCTTGGCGAGGGGGCGCGTTTCGGAGACCCAGTACTTC. As protein: CASSLARGRVSETQYF.

The chain recombines TRBV2 with TRBJ2-3; D is undetermined. Trimming left V 6 bases short and J 6 bases short, with 7 bases between. Germline assignment: CDR1 SNHLY and CDR2 FYNNEI. This CDR3 has 11 residues. The CDR3 nucleotides read TGTGCCAGCAGCTGGGGTGATACGCAGTATTTT. Translated: CASSWGDTQYF.

The V gene is TRBV7-9, the J gene TRBJ2-1, with TRBD2 identical over 8 bases. The V gene end was trimmed by 4 bases and the J gene end by 7 bases; junction bases not matched to a gene: 12. This CDR3 is 16 amino acids long. The germline gives CDR1 SEHNR, CDR2 FQNEAQ (reference sequence). The CDR3 loop reads CASSSLDGGARNEQFF. The DNA for the CDR3 is TGTGCCAGCAGCTCCCTTGACGGGGGGGCAAGGAATGAGCAGTTCTTC.

This clone has a handful of counts. V and J are TRBV4-3 and TRBJ2-1, with TRBD2 identical over 8 bases. This CDR3 contains 15 residues. Looked up from germline, CDR1 is LGHNA and CDR2 is YSLEER. V lost 4 bases and J lost 3; bases outside the gene matches: 5. Written as DNA, the CDR3 is TGCGCCAGCAGCCTCCGACTAGCGAACTACAATGAGCAGTTCTTC. Encoded protein: CASSLRLANYNEQFF.

This chain uses TRBV18 with TRBJ1-1, with 11 nucleotides matching TRBD1. This CDR3 spans 18 amino acids. In germline, CDR1 is KGHSH, CDR2 LQKENI. Germline trimming cut 4 bases from V and 0 bases from J; bases unmatched to any gene: 10. The CDR3 coding sequence is TGTGCCAGCTCACACCGTGGGACAGGGGGGAACATGAACACTGAAGCTTTCTTT. This sequence encodes CASSHRGTGGNMNTEAFF. Supplemented by reference TRBV18 and TRBJ1-1, the full variable domain reads NAGVMQNPRHLVRRRGQEARLRCSPMKGHSHVYWYRQLPEEGLKFMVYLQKENIIDESGMPKERFSAEFPKEGPSILRIQQVVRGDSAAYFCASSHRGTGGNMNTEAFFGQGTRLTVV.

The V call is TRBV30, the J call TRBJ1-5, with 9 bases lining up with TRBD1. J gave up 3 bases and V 3 bases, and 3 bases lay outside the gene matches. This CDR3 spans 14 amino acids. Germline V lookup: CDR1 GTSNPN, CDR2 SVGIG (reference sequence). CDR3 sequence: CAWRPQGANQPQHF. In DNA, the CDR3 is TGTGCCTGGAGACCACAGGGGGCCAATCAGCCCCAGCATTTT.

The chain joins TRBV7-2 to TRBJ1-4; D ambiguous. There are 14 residues in the CDR3. CDR1 and CDR2 from the germline V gene are SGHTA and FQGNSA. Between the trimmed V and J ends, which lost 5 bases and 14 bases, there was a span of 21 bases. The DNA for the CDR3 is TGTGCCAGCAGCCCGCCTGAGTCCGGAATGAGGCTGTTTTTT. This encodes CASSPPESGMRLFF.

The V call is TRBV7-8, the J call TRBJ1-2; maybe TRBD1 (6 bases). V was pared by 2 bases and J by 1 base, with 11 bases between. CDR3 length equals 15 residues. Germline-derived CDR1 and CDR2 are SGHVS and FQNEAQ. CDR3 DNA sequence: TGTGCCAGCAGCTTAAGTACAGGGAATAACTATGGCTACACCTTC. It codes for CASSLSTGNNYGYTF. The whole variable domain, remainder taken from reference TRBV7-8 and TRBJ1-2, is GAGVSQSPRYKVAKRGQDVALRCDPISGHVSLFWYQQALGQGPEFLTYFQNEAQLDKSGLPSDRFFAERPEGSVSTLKIQRTQQEDSAVYLCASSLSTGNNYGYTFGSGTRLTVV.

Notes on this clone: Given a much more abundant clone one base away, this may be a read error. The chain is built from TRBV18 and TRBJ1-2, with D hard to call. CDR3 length: 14 amino acids. Trimming shortened V by 2 bases and J by 6 bases, and 13 bases separated the two germline ends. The germline V gene has CDR1 KGHSH and CDR2 LQKENI. The CDR3 here is CASSPNQVDDGYTF. In DNA form, the CDR3 reads TGTGCCAGCTCACCAAACCAGGTGGATGATGGCTACACCTTC. Drawing the rest from reference TRBV18 and TRBJ1-2, the complete variable domain is NAGVMQNPRHLVRRRGQEARLRCSPMKGHSHVYWYRQLPEEGLKFMVYLQKENIIDESGMPKERFSAEFPKEGPSILRIQQVVRGDSAAYFCASSPNQVDDGYTFGSGTRLTVV.

Comments on this clone: The junction differs from germline at one of its ends, possibly a read error. The gene calls are TRBV5-4 and TRBJ2-3; 9 bases map to TRBD1. The CDR3 runs to 16 residues. Germline lookup yields CDR1 SGHNT and CDR2 YYREEE (reference sequence). This CDR3 is CASRPGGQGLTDTRYF. Written as DNA, the CDR3 is TGTGCCAGCAGGCCGGGTGGACAGGGGCTCACAGATACGCGGTATTTT.

The sample holds one count of this clone. The genes are TRBV5-1 and TRBJ2-1; D is unresolved. CDR3 size: 12 residues. Trimming took off 1 base at V and 6 bases at J, with 5 bases between the two ends. Germline CDR1 SGHRS, CDR2 YFSETQ. CDR3 sequence reads: CASSLLGNEQFF. CDR3 coding DNA: TGCGCCAGCAGCTTGTTGGGCAATGAGCAGTTCTTC.

The chain combines TRBV18 with TRBJ1-4; tentative D call: TRBD1 (6 bases). There are 15 residues in the CDR3. Germline V gives CDR1 KGHSH, CDR2 LQKENI. Trimming pared 4 bases from V and 7 bases from J, leaving 16 bases between. The CDR3 bases are TGTGCCAGCTCACGAGGGGGTGGTCGCTTTGAAAAACTGTTTTTT. Translated: CASSRGGGRFEKLFF.

V is TRBV28 and J is TRBJ1-5; D is possibly TRBD1 (5 bases). CDR1 is MDHEN and CDR2 is SYDVKM in the germline V gene. The CDR3 sequence is 16 residues long. V lost 5 bases and J 0 bases, leaving 14 bases between the germline ends. As DNA, the CDR3 is TGTGCCAGCAGTAGCTCCGGGGGATATAGCAATCAGCCCCAGCATTTT. Translating it yields CASSSSGGYSNQPQHF.

This clone was recorded only once. The CDR3: CASSKGGEETQYF. CDR3 in DNA: TGTGCCAGCTCGAAGGGGGGAGAAGAGACCCAGTACTTC. The chain joins TRBV28 to TRBJ2-5; tentatively, D is TRBD1 or TRBD2 (6 bases each). The V gene's germline CDR1 is MDHEN and CDR2 SYDVKM. Deletions cut 8 bases from V and 3 bases from J, with 13 bases between. The CDR3 extends over 13 amino acids.

Only one count was recorded for this clone. The genes are TRBV5-1 and TRBJ2-1, with 8 bases fitting TRBD2. CDR1 SGHRS and CDR2 YFSETQ come from the germline V gene. Germline trimming cut 4 bases from V and 1 base from J; bases unmatched to any gene: 1. The CDR3 has 14 amino acids. Here the CDR3 reads CASSVAGSYNEQFF. The CDR3 DNA reads TGCGCCAGCAGCGTAGCGGGATCCTACAATGAGCAGTTCTTC.

The chain combines TRBV5-1 with TRBJ2-3; possible D gene TRBD1, 5 bases. This CDR3 region has 15 residues. Germline lookup yields CDR1 SGHRS and CDR2 YFSETQ. Trimming shortened V by 2 bases and J by 7 bases, and 17 bases separated the two germline ends. This chain's CDR3 is CASSLDLGPPHTQYF. The CDR3 nucleotides are TGCGCCAGCAGCTTAGATTTGGGGCCGCCTCATACGCAGTATTTT.

The chain uses TRBV6-5 and TRBJ1-1; D is unclear. Trimming took off 0 bases at V and 11 bases at J, with 16 bases between the two ends. The CDR3 spans 14 residues. Germline V gene sequence: CDR1 MNHEY, CDR2 SVGAGI. The CDR3 spells CASSYSRHARSAFF. CDR3 nucleotide sequence: TGTGCCAGCAGTTACTCCCGACACGCCAGATCGGCTTTCTTT.

This clone showed up just a few times. The rearrangement uses TRBV30 and TRBJ1-2; 7 nucleotides agree with TRBD1. Germline values: CDR1 GTSNPN, CDR2 SVGIG (reference sequence). CDR3 size: 15 residues. Losses at the gene ends were 4 bases for V and 3 bases for J; bases not matched to a gene: 11. The CDR3 protein is CAWKRGGGFHYGYTF. The CDR3, as DNA: TGTGCCTGGAAAAGAGGAGGGGGCTTTCACTATGGCTACACCTTC.

This clone was picked up one time. V usage is TRBV25-1 and J usage is TRBJ2-1, with no clear D. V was cut by 5 bases and J by 13 bases, with 18 bases left in between. Germline V gene lookup returns CDR1 MGHDK and CDR2 SYGVNS. This CDR3 spans 13 amino acids. The CDR3 sequence is CASSPHGRAYQFF. CDR3 nucleotides: TGTGCCAGCAGTCCCCACGGCCGTGCATATCAGTTCTTC.

Details on this clone: Other DNA sequences within the sample encode an identical CDR3. This sequence joins TRBV19 and TRBJ2-7; D is possibly TRBD1 or TRBD2 (7 bases each). Germline V gene lookup returns CDR1 LNHDA and CDR2 SQIVND (reference sequence). The CDR3 is made up of 15 amino acids. V was shortened by 4 bases and J by 6 bases, with 19 bases between the two germline ends. The CDR3 loop reads CASSTRRSGGAEQYF. The CDR3 region has the DNA TGTGCCAGTAGTACCCGACGATCAGGGGGGGCCGAGCAGTACTTC.

This clone was counted once. The V gene is TRBV6-5, the J gene TRBJ1-2; D possibly corresponds to TRBD1 (5 bases). The length of the CDR3 is 16 residues. The germline V and J ends were trimmed by 0 bases and 8 bases, with 19 bases remaining between them. The germline V gene encodes CDR1 MNHEY and CDR2 SVGAGI. The chain's CDR3 is CASSYSSPRAGEGYTF. The CDR3 bases are TGTGCCAGCAGTTACTCGAGTCCCAGGGCGGGAGAAGGCTACACCTTC.

This clone has a single count. The chain has TRBV7-9 and TRBJ1-1; TRBD1 is a possible D gene (6 bases). Germline V gene lookup returns CDR1 SEHNR and CDR2 FQNEAQ (reference sequence). The CDR3 runs 16 residues. V was pared by 5 bases and J by 1 base, with 17 bases between. In DNA form, the CDR3 reads TGTGCCAGCAGCACCGGACAGCCCTACTCGAACACTGAAGCTTTCTTT. This codes for CASSTGQPYSNTEAFF.

The gene calls are TRBV27 and TRBJ2-2; maybe TRBD2 (5 bases). CDR1 MNHEY and CDR2 SMNVEV come from the germline V gene (reference sequence). V gave up 7 bases and J gave up 4 bases, with 16 bases separating them. The CDR3 runs to 15 residues. This chain's CDR3 is CASISTTLGTGELFF. The DNA of the CDR3 is TGTGCCAGCATTTCGACTACCTTGGGCACCGGGGAGCTGTTTTTT.

V is TRBV7-2 and J is TRBJ2-1; D may be TRBD2 (5 bases). Germline-derived CDR1 and CDR2 are SGHTA and FQGNSA. The CDR3 sequence is 14 residues long. V dropped 1 base and J dropped 15 bases, with 19 bases sitting between them. The DNA for the CDR3 is TGTGCCAGCAGCTTAGGGTTGCTTGTCGGGGATCTGTTCTTC. Protein: CASSLGLLVGDLFF.

The gene calls are TRBV7-2 and TRBJ1-5; D is possibly TRBD1 (5 bases). V was clipped by 1 base and J by 2 bases, with 6 bases between them. This CDR3 has 14 residues. From germline, CDR1 is SGHTA and CDR2 FQGNSA. The CDR3: CASSLEQGNQPQHF. CDR3 DNA: TGTGCCAGCAGCTTAGAACAGGGCAATCAGCCCCAGCATTTT.